This entry describes one TCR beta chain. Mismatch with germline at one junction end may stem from a read error. The CDR3 spans 11 residues. CDR1 SNHLY and CDR2 FYNNEI come from the germline V gene. This entry is derived from a study of blood T cell repertoires in COVID-19. TCRdb's table, derived via immunoSEQ multiplex PCR, lists solely in-frame clones and lacks some. The sample contains about 110,000 clones, more than 80% of which appear only once. J is TRBJ1-4 and V is TRBV2, with 8 bases matching TRBD1. This TCR came from a woman between 40 and 55 years old with acute or convalescent COVID-19. The specimen sequenced was peripheral blood. Here the CDR3 reads CAWTGYGGRLF. The DNA for the CDR3 is TGTGCCTGGACAGGGTACGGCGGGAGACTTTTT.